The entry below describes one TCR beta chain. The data were taken from a study of blood T cell repertoires in COVID-19. Study background: There were acute and convalescent COVID-19 samples, and they came from the United States, Italy and Spain. T cells, B-cell-depleted T cells, or PBMCs supplied cDNA or gDNA.

As originally analysed: Quantification of nucleated cells was approximated via reference gene primer amplification. Method: immunoSEQ multiplex PCR; TCRdb's copy keeps in-frame clones and lacks some. The DNA was the basis for D and trimming; V, J and clone size are from that table. The sample consists of around 94,000 clones, around 81% of them appearing once. Germline assignment: CDR1 LNHNV and CDR2 YYDKDF (reference sequence). V lost 8 bases and J lost 5, with 9 bases in between. The CDR3 has 11 residues. This clonotype originated in a man over 45 with acute or convalescent COVID-19. The rearrangement links TRBV15 to TRBJ2-5; D perhaps matches TRBD1 (6 bases). Sequenced input: peripheral blood. The CDR3 bases are TGTGCCACCTTGCAGGGGGAGACCCAGTACTTC. It encodes CATLQGETQYF.